This TCR beta chain was profiled in a study of blood T cell repertoires in COVID-19. Across the study: Donors in the United States, Italy and Spain gave samples during acute or convalescent COVID-19. PBMCs, B-cell-depleted T cells, or T cells were the source of the cDNA or gDNA that made up the material.

In the original analysis: Nucleated cell counts were estimated from reference gene primer amplification. TCRdb's copy holds only in-frame clones and misses some; the assay was immunoSEQ multiplex PCR. The D gene and trimming were derived from the DNA, and the V and J assignments and clone size from that table. The sample lists under 200,000 clones, 70% to 90% seen once, with 20% to 25% in the top ten. The length of the CDR3 is 16 residues. Losses at the gene ends were 4 bases for V and 4 bases for J; bases not matched to a gene: 8. Germline CDR1 SGHVS, CDR2 FNYEAQ. This chain joins TRBV7-6 and TRBJ2-5; 11 bases are shared with TRBD2. The sequence came from a man aged 55 to 70 with active or convalescent COVID-19. Sequencing was performed on peripheral blood. DNA for the CDR3: TGTGCCAGCAGCTCGGTAGCGGGGGGGCTCTCAGAGACCCAGTACTTC. Residues: CASSSVAGGLSETQYF.